The entry below describes one T cell receptor (beta chain). Its antigen is undetermined. Profiling relied on immunoSEQ multiplex PCR, and the TCRdb table lists in-frame clones only, not all of them. The sample records more than 1 million clones, around 78% being singletons. The V gene's germline CDR1 is SGHNT and CDR2 YYREEE (reference sequence). Trimming removed 3 bases at V and 2 bases at J, with 15 bases between. The CDR3 contains 15 residues. The data are from a study of shared clonotypes between healthy human individuals. Study as a whole: There were three CD4 naive, three CD4 memory, two CD8 naive and one CD8 memory plates per donor. General study results and limits: Sharing of clonotypes among donors was expected to vary with sequencing depth. Non-shared clonotypes had lower generation probabilities than those shared by all four donors. Sorted-subset samples were not fully sequenced, rarefaction indicated.

The sequenced sample consisted of memory CD4+ T cells from PBMCs. The sample's subset: CD45RA-negative fraction. This sequence originates from a man younger than 35 in good health. Some clones in this sample may be carry-over from other donors' samples. This sequence joins TRBV5-4 and TRBJ2-7; the D gene is possibly TRBD2 (6 bases). CDR3 nucleotides: TGTGCCAGCAGCTGGGGCCAGCGGGCGGCCTACGAGCAGTACTTC. Translating it yields CASSWGQRAAYEQYF.